One sample yielded the 28 T cell receptor beta chains listed below, sequenced in a study of T cells in Graves' hyperthyroidism and ophthalmopathy (dated by TCRdb to about 2019). The library was made by multiplex PCR. Instrument on record: Illumina HiSeq 2000. TCR beta CDR3 regions were amplified from RNA transcripts. A first-round RT-PCR of the TCR CDR3 used the HTBI primer set with the Qiagen OneStep RT-PCR kit. In-frame beta chains were kept once TCRdb had trimmed the public reads at Q25 with fastp and called clones with MiXCR. A single entry per CDR3 protein holds the most common genes and DNA from its merged rows. This sample comprises about 270,000 distinct CDR3 sequences, approximately 14% of them detected only once. The ten largest clonotypes hold over 25% of the sample. The sample consisted of blood. Receptor source: a woman aged 45-59 years with Graves' hyperthyroidism that later progressed to Graves' ophthalmopathy.

Ten or more counts support this clonotype. This chain links TRBV12-3 or TRBV12-4 with TRBJ2-2, with TRBD2 matching over 7 bases. The trim removed 2 bases at V and 5 bases at J, leaving 8 bases unmatched. The CDR3 is 16 amino acids. CDR3 sequence: CASSLRGSKGTGELFF. CDR3 nucleotides: TGTGCCAGCAGTTTACGCGGGAGCAAGGGGACCGGGGAGCTGTTTTTT.

The chain links TRBV12-3 or TRBV12-4 to TRBJ1-5, with D possibly being TRBD1 (6 bases). V lost 5 bases and J lost 2, with 10 bases in between. The CDR3 loop spans 14 amino acids. The CDR3, as DNA: TGTGCCAGCAGTGCAGGGGAGGGCAATCAGCCCCAGCATTTT. Translating gives CASSAGEGNQPQHF.

This clonotype was picked up many times. The chain couples TRBV10-1 to TRBJ2-1; the D gene is possibly TRBD2 (5 bases). The V end lost 7 bases, the J end lost 9 bases, and 16 bases lay between the germline ends. The germline V gene has CDR1 WNHNN and CDR2 SYGVQD (reference sequence). This CDR3 comprises 13 residues. The CDR3 is CASTKGQAGEQFF. DNA for the CDR3: TGCGCCAGCACGAAGGGTCAGGCGGGTGAGCAGTTCTTC.

The J gene is TRBJ1-2, the V gene TRBV5-4, with 7 positions matching TRBD1. Losses at the gene ends were 4 bases for V and 4 bases for J; bases not matched to a gene: 7. The CDR3 is 14 amino acids. Germline CDR1 is SGHNT and CDR2 is YYREEE (reference sequence). The CDR3 spells CASSLDRAGYGYTF. CDR3 nucleotides: TGTGCCAGCAGCCTAGACAGGGCGGGCTATGGCTACACCTTC.

This clonotype has ten or more counts. The V call is TRBV27, the J call TRBJ2-1; tentative D call: TRBD1 (5 bases). The CDR3 has 11 residues. Looked up from germline, CDR1 is MNHEY and CDR2 is SMNVEV (reference sequence). Deletions cut 6 bases from V and 7 bases from J, with 7 bases between. This CDR3 reads CASSAGNEQFF. CDR3 bases: TGTGCCAGCAGCGCAGGGAATGAGCAGTTCTTC.

Many counts were recorded for this clonotype. The V and J genes are TRBV20-1 and TRBJ2-5; D is possibly TRBD1 or TRBD2 (5 bases each). The CDR3 sequence is 14 residues long. V lost 0 bases, J lost 5 bases, and 13 bases lay in between. Germline CDR1 DFQATT, CDR2 SNEGSKA (reference sequence). The CDR3: CSARERGLGETQYF. In nucleotides, the CDR3 is TGCAGTGCTAGAGAGAGGGGCTTGGGGGAGACCCAGTACTTC.

A note on this clonotype: Given a much more abundant clone one base away, this may be a read error. Written as DNA, the CDR3 is TGTGCCAACAGCCAAGATCGGAGTAAAGCACAGGGAAGGCGAGAGCAGTACTTC. This encodes CANSQDRSKAQGRREQYF. The gene calls are TRBV3-1 and TRBJ2-7, with D maybe TRBD1 (6 bases). The CDR3 has 18 amino acids. Germline lookup yields CDR1 LGHDT and CDR2 YNNKEL (reference sequence).

This clonotype was seen repeatedly, ten times or more. V and J are TRBV18 and TRBJ2-4; no definite D call. The V end was cut by 1 base, the J end by 0 bases, with 10 bases between. Germline V lookup: CDR1 KGHSH, CDR2 LQKENI. The CDR3 runs to 16 residues. CDR3 DNA: TGTGCCAGCTCACCACGCTCAGCACTAGCCAAAAACATTCAGTACTTC. As protein: CASSPRSALAKNIQYF.

This clonotype was seen many times. CDR3: CASSSVGHGGTQYF. DNA of the CDR3: TGTGCCAGCAGTTCGGTGGGACATGGTGGGACCCAGTACTTC. The chain couples TRBV6-1 to TRBJ2-5; weak D call: TRBD1 (6 bases). CDR1 is MNHNS and CDR2 is SASEGT in the germline V gene. CDR3 length: 14 amino acids. V dropped 5 bases and J dropped 7 bases, with 17 bases sitting between them.

This clonotype came up many times. The chain uses TRBV27 and TRBJ2-1, with D uncertain. CDR3 length: 15 residues. Trimming removed 1 base at V and 8 bases at J, with 15 bases between. Germline CDR1 and CDR2: MNHEY and SMNVEV (reference sequence). The CDR3 DNA sequence: TGTGCCAGCAGTTTATTTCGGCAGGATCAGGATGAGCAGTTCTTC. It yields the protein CASSLFRQDQDEQFF.

This clonotype has only a few counts. CDR3 sequence: CASSFGEGARYGYTF. The DNA of the CDR3 is TGTGCCAGCAGTTTTGGGGAGGGGGCGCGTTATGGCTACACCTTC. The V call is TRBV28, the J call TRBJ1-2, with TRBD1 identical over 7 bases. J lost 5 bases, V lost 3 bases, and 9 bases had no gene match. There are 15 residues in the CDR3. Germline values: CDR1 MDHEN, CDR2 SYDVKM.

The chain has TRBV11-2 and TRBJ2-1; the match to TRBD2 covers 13 bases. This CDR3 has 16 amino acids. Germline V lookup: CDR1 SGHAT, CDR2 FQNNGV. The J segment lost 7 bases and the V segment lost 1 base, leaving 4 bases of the junction unmatched. CDR3 in DNA: TGTGCCAGCAGCTTAGTACTAGCGGGAGGGCGTAATGAGCAGTTCTTC. Its translation is CASSLVLAGGRNEQFF.

This clonotype was detected many times. This chain joins TRBV6-1 and TRBJ2-1; TRBD1 matches 9 bases. CDR1 and CDR2 (germline): MNHNS, SASEGT. Trimming removed 6 bases from V and 4 bases from J; junction bases left unmatched: 7. The CDR3 spans 15 residues. CDR3 bases: TGTGCCAGCAGCACCGGGACAGGGAAGTACAATGAGCAGTTCTTC. Its protein is CASSTGTGKYNEQFF.

V is TRBV29-1 and J is TRBJ2-7; possibly TRBD1 for D (6 bases). The CDR3 has 17 residues. V lost 6 bases and J 2 bases, leaving 26 bases between the germline ends. Germline V gives CDR1 SQVTM, CDR2 ANQGSEA. DNA for the CDR3: TGCAGCGTAAGCTACGTCCACGGACCAGGGGTAACCTACGAGCAGTACTTC. Translating gives CSVSYVHGPGVTYEQYF.

This clonotype turned up a few times. The V and J genes are TRBV5-1 and TRBJ2-1; TRBD1 or TRBD2 may be the D gene (5 bases each). The germline V gene encodes CDR1 SGHRS and CDR2 YFSETQ. V lost 1 base and J lost 5, with 10 bases in between. CDR3 length: 14 amino acids. The chain's CDR3 is CASSLSGTNNEQFF. The CDR3 DNA reads as TGCGCCAGCAGCTTGTCCGGGACCAACAATGAGCAGTTCTTC.

V is TRBV5-1 and J is TRBJ1-2, with 7 bases fitting TRBD1. The germline CDR1 and CDR2 sequences are SGHRS and YFSETQ. Losses at the gene ends were 1 base for V and 2 bases for J; bases not matched to a gene: 5. This CDR3 region has 15 residues. The DNA for the CDR3 is TGCGCCAGCAGCTTGACCGACAGGGCCAACTATGGCTACACCTTC. As protein: CASSLTDRANYGYTF. The variable domain in full, completed from reference TRBV5-1 and TRBJ1-2, reads KAGVTQTPRYLIKTRGQQVTLSCSPISGHRSVSWYQQTPGQGLQFLFEYFSETQRNKGNFPGRFSGRQFSNSRSEMNVSTLELGDSALYLCASSLTDRANYGYTFGSGTRLTVV.

This clonotype was recorded many times. The gene calls are TRBV6-1 and TRBJ2-7, with 9 bases fitting TRBD2. The germline gives CDR1 MNHNS, CDR2 SASEGT. V shed 6 bases and J 2 bases; nucleotides not matched to a gene: 2. There are 13 residues in the CDR3. CDR3 bases: TGTGCCAGCAGGCGGGGGGGGCCCTACGAGCAGTACTTC. This sequence encodes CASRRGGPYEQYF.

This clonotype has ten or more counts. J is TRBJ2-3 and V is TRBV27; no clear D. The V gene lost 0 bases and the J gene lost 7 bases, with 8 bases spanning the gap. Per germline, CDR1 MNHEY and CDR2 SMNVEV (reference sequence). The CDR3 has 13 amino acids. The DNA for the CDR3 is TGTGCCAGCAGTTTATCGGGTTGGCATACGCAGTATTTT. Protein: CASSLSGWHTQYF.

The chain uses TRBV6-5 and TRBJ1-1; 7 nucleotides align to TRBD1. The germline V gene has CDR1 MNHEY and CDR2 SVGAGI. The CDR3 spans 12 residues. Unmatched junction bases numbered 8, after V lost 5 bases and J lost 11 bases. The CDR3 DNA is TGTGCCAGCAGTATCGACAGGGTTAGCGCTTTCTTT. Residues: CASSIDRVSAFF.

This clonotype was observed a handful of times. The V gene is TRBV19, the J gene TRBJ1-5; D might be TRBD1 (5 bases). Trimming cost V 10 bases and J 5 bases, with 21 bases left between them. Germline loops: CDR1 LNHDA, CDR2 SQIVND (reference sequence). The CDR3 contains 15 residues. In DNA, the CDR3 is TGTGCCACTAGAAGGGGACGTACGTGGGATCAGCCCCAGCATTTT. It specifies CATRRGRTWDQPQHF.

This clonotype was observed a few times. The V and J genes are TRBV7-9 and TRBJ2-1; 15 bases fit TRBD2. Germline V CDR1 and CDR2: SEHNR, FQNEAQ (reference sequence). V trimming: 4 bases; J trimming: 9 bases; junction bases outside the gene matches: 4. This CDR3 is built from 15 residues. CDR3 residues: CASSSGLAGGGEQFF. The CDR3 DNA sequence: TGTGCCAGCAGCTCGGGACTAGCGGGAGGCGGTGAGCAGTTCTTC.

This clonotype has more than one count but fewer than ten. Just one base apart from a much larger clone, this may be a read error. The chain uses TRBV24-1 and TRBJ1-1; D gene uncertain. This CDR3 is built from 12 residues. Germline V CDR1 and CDR2: KGHDR, SFDVKD. The CDR3 DNA is TGTGCCACCCCAACACCGAACACTGGAGCTTTCTTT. Amino acids: CATPTPNTGAFF.

This clonotype was detected only a few times. A single base separates this from a much larger clone, so it may be a read error. V gene TRBV27 combines with J gene TRBJ2-3; D is unresolved. Trimming removed 8 bases from V and 4 bases from J, with 13 bases in between. Per germline, CDR1 MNHEY and CDR2 SMNVEV (reference sequence). CDR3 length: 13 amino acids. CDR3 residues: CASRGPGADTQYF. The DNA for the CDR3 is TGTGCCAGCCGCGGCCCGGGCGCAGATACGCAGTATTTT.

This clonotype appeared many times. A much more abundant neighbour one base away suggests this may be a read error. The chain combines TRBV28 with TRBJ2-7, with TRBD1 matching 7 bases. Germline CDR1 is MDHEN and CDR2 is SYDVKM. There are 15 residues in the CDR3. The CDR3 sequence: CAGSYRQGFLYEQYF. CDR3 in DNA: TGTGCCGGCAGTTACAGACAGGGCTTTCTTTACGAGCAGTACTTC. Drawing the rest from reference TRBV28 and TRBJ2-7, the complete variable domain is DVKVTQSSRYLVKRTGEKVFLECVQDMDHENMFWYRQDPGLGLRLIYFSYDVKMKEKGDIPEGYSVSREKKERFSLILESASTNQTSMYLCAGSYRQGFLYEQYFGPGTRLTVT.

This clonotype was recorded many times. This rearrangement joins TRBV2 to TRBJ1-6; D ambiguous. Germline V gene sequence: CDR1 SNHLY, CDR2 FYNNEI. The CDR3 is 14 residues long. Trimming left V 3 bases short and J 10 bases short, with 13 bases between. In nucleotides, the CDR3 is TGTGCCAGCAGTGAGGAAAGGGCGGACTCACCCCTCCACTTT. Translating gives CASSEERADSPLHF.

This clonotype was counted ten times or more. The chain joins TRBV2 to TRBJ1-4; 11 nucleotides line up with TRBD1. This CDR3 region has 15 residues. The V and J ends lost 7 bases and 0 bases, in that order; junction bases with no gene match: 1. The germline V gene encodes CDR1 SNHLY and CDR2 FYNNEI. The chain's CDR3 is CASTGQGATNEKLFF. The CDR3 DNA follows: TGTGCCAGCACGGGACAGGGGGCAACTAATGAAAAACTGTTTTTT.

This clonotype was counted many times. The J gene is TRBJ2-1, the V gene TRBV12-3 or TRBV12-4; 8 nucleotides agree with TRBD2. The CDR3 is made up of 15 amino acids. With 4 bases clipped from V and 8 bases from J, the junction kept 10 bases outside the gene matches. CDR3 residues: CASSSPGGLGDEQFF. CDR3 DNA sequence: TGTGCCAGCAGTTCCCCGGGAGGGCTCGGGGATGAGCAGTTCTTC.

This clonotype was recorded a few times. The J gene is TRBJ1-3, the V gene TRBV29-1; possible D gene TRBD1, 6 bases. The germline V and J ends were trimmed by 7 bases and 0 bases, with 19 bases remaining between them. The CDR3 sequence is 16 residues long. Germline V gene data show CDR1 as SQVTM and CDR2 as ANQGSEA. The CDR3 loop is CSATGGRPGSGNTIYF. In DNA form, the CDR3 reads TGCAGCGCCACGGGGGGGCGGCCGGGCTCTGGAAACACCATATATTTT.